Presented here are 20 T cell receptor beta chains from one specimen sequenced in a study of blood T cell repertoires in COVID-19. The method was immunoSEQ multiplex PCR; TCRdb's version includes in-frame clones alone and lacks a portion of them. The repertoire includes tens of thousands of clones, 88% of them detected once, and roughly 3% sits in the top ten. The sequencing input was peripheral blood. The receptor source for this set is a man in his fifties with active COVID-19.

This clone was seen a single time. V gene TRBV15 combines with J gene TRBJ2-5; no definite D call. CDR1 is LNHNV and CDR2 is YYDKDF in the germline V gene (reference sequence). The CDR3 covers 14 residues. V shed 6 bases and J shed 2 bases, with 13 bases lying between them. The CDR3 nucleotides read TGTGCCACCAGAGAGACCGGGTCTCAAGAGACCCAGTACTTC. It yields the protein CATRETGSQETQYF.

The gene calls are TRBV15 and TRBJ2-7, with 7 positions matching TRBD2. The CDR3 contains 13 residues. The V and J ends lost 6 bases and 3 bases, in that order; junction bases with no gene match: 5. Germline CDR1 LNHNV, CDR2 YYDKDF (reference sequence). The CDR3 loop reads CATSRDYNYEQYF. CDR3 in DNA: TGTGCCACCAGTCGGGACTACAACTACGAGCAGTACTTC.

V is TRBV29-1 and J is TRBJ2-7, with D tentatively TRBD1 (5 bases). CDR1 is SQVTM, CDR2 ANQGSEA, per germline. This CDR3 has 13 amino acids. V was cut by 3 bases and J by 1 base, with 10 bases left in between. Here the CDR3 DNA reads TGCAGCGTTGAGTTGCCAGGGTCCTACGAGCAGTACTTC. As protein: CSVELPGSYEQYF.

V gene TRBV5-6 combines with J gene TRBJ1-1; D gene uncertain. The CDR3 covers 13 residues. V was clipped by 1 base and J by 1 base, with 5 bases between them. CDR1 SGHDT and CDR2 YYEEEE come from the germline V gene. CDR3 region: CASSLPGNTEAFF. The CDR3, as DNA: TGTGCCAGCAGCTTGCCGGGGAACACTGAAGCTTTCTTT.

The gene calls are TRBV19 and TRBJ1-6; maybe TRBD1 (6 bases). The CDR3 extends over 14 amino acids. The germline V gene has CDR1 LNHDA and CDR2 SQIVND (reference sequence). With 7 bases removed from V and 11 bases from J, the gap between germline ends came to 18 bases. CDR3 residues: CASNALRGTTPLHF. The DNA of the CDR3 is TGTGCCAGTAACGCCCTGAGGGGGACCACACCCCTCCACTTT.

The J gene is TRBJ1-2, the V gene TRBV19; D remains ambiguous. CDR1 and CDR2 from the germline V gene are LNHDA and SQIVND (reference sequence). With 1 base removed from V and 5 bases from J, the gap between germline ends came to 2 bases. The CDR3 has 11 residues. This CDR3 reads CASSIAYGYTF. In DNA, the CDR3 is TGTGCCAGTAGTATAGCGTATGGCTACACCTTC.

The genes are TRBV28 and TRBJ1-2; tentative D call: TRBD1 (5 bases). The CDR3 is 14 residues long. Germline CDR1 and CDR2: MDHEN and SYDVKM. V was pared by 2 bases and J by 5 bases, with 12 bases between. CDR3 in DNA: TGTGCCAGCAGTTTAATCCGGGGACTATATGGCTACACCTTC. Translated: CASSLIRGLYGYTF.

This sequence joins TRBV7-3 and TRBJ2-2; perhaps TRBD2 as D (5 bases). This CDR3 contains 14 residues. The V gene's germline CDR1 is SGHTA and CDR2 FQGTGA. V was cut by 7 bases and J by 1 base, with 10 bases left in between. The CDR3 here is CASKRLMNTGELFF. The CDR3 coding sequence is TGTGCCAGCAAGAGACTAATGAACACCGGGGAGCTGTTTTTT. Based on the CDR3 plus reference TRBV7-3 and TRBJ2-2, the full variable domain is GAGVSQTPSNKVTEKGKYVELRCDPISGHTALYWYRQSLGQGPEFLIYFQGTGAADDSGLPNDRFFAVRPEGSVSTLKIQRTERGDSAVYLCASKRLMNTGELFFGEGSRLTVL.

The CDR3 DNA follows: TGTGCCAGCAGTGGGGGGTGGGACAGGGATATCACAGATACGCAGTATTTT. Its translation is CASSGGWDRDITDTQYF. The J gene is TRBJ2-3, the V gene TRBV7-8, with 9 bases matching TRBD1. CDR3 length: 17 residues. Trimming removed 6 bases from V and 2 bases from J; junction bases left unmatched: 12. The germline gives CDR1 SGHVS, CDR2 FQNEAQ. The full variable domain, rest sourced from reference TRBV7-8 and TRBJ2-3, is GAGVSQSPRYKVAKRGQDVALRCDPISGHVSLFWYQQALGQGPEFLTYFQNEAQLDKSGLPSDRFFAERPEGSVSTLKIQRTQQEDSAVYLCASSGGWDRDITDTQYFGPGTRLTVL.

This rearrangement joins TRBV7-3 to TRBJ2-1; 8 positions agree with TRBD1. Germline V gene lookup returns CDR1 SGHTA and CDR2 FQGTGA. The CDR3 runs to 16 residues. V shed 1 base, J shed 4 bases, and the junction held 6 bases outside the gene matches. The CDR3 DNA sequence: TGTGCCAGCAGCTTAAGAGGACAGGGAATTTACAATGAGCAGTTCTTC. Amino acid sequence: CASSLRGQGIYNEQFF.

The chain carries TRBV7-3 and TRBJ2-3; tentative D call: TRBD2 (5 bases). Germline CDR1 reads SGHTA; CDR2 reads FQGTGA. The CDR3 covers 17 residues. V was trimmed by 2 bases and J by 0 bases, leaving 15 bases between them. The CDR3 spells CASSLEVAPTSTDTQYF. The CDR3 DNA reads TGTGCCAGCAGCTTAGAGGTAGCGCCTACTAGCACAGATACGCAGTATTTT. Drawing the rest from reference TRBV7-3 and TRBJ2-3, the complete variable domain is GAGVSQTPSNKVTEKGKYVELRCDPISGHTALYWYRQSLGQGPEFLIYFQGTGAADDSGLPNDRFFAVRPEGSVSTLKIQRTERGDSAVYLCASSLEVAPTSTDTQYFGPGTRLTVL.

This chain connects TRBV9 to TRBJ2-1, with 10 bases aligning to TRBD2. Germline loops: CDR1 SGDLS, CDR2 YYNGEE. V lost 0 bases, J lost 9 bases, and 6 bases stayed unmatched. The CDR3 is made up of 15 amino acids. The CDR3 coding sequence is TGTGCCAGCAGCGTAGGAGGGCTAGCGGGAGCTGAGCAGTTCTTC. The encoded protein is CASSVGGLAGAEQFF.

The chain has TRBV11-3 and TRBJ1-2, with D unresolved. Trimming pared 1 base from V and 0 bases from J, leaving 21 bases between. Germline V lookup: CDR1 SGHNT, CDR2 YENEEA. The CDR3 is 19 residues long. This chain's CDR3 is CASSLVSFGGRLANYGYTF. The CDR3 region has the DNA TGTGCCAGCAGCTTAGTTTCGTTCGGCGGCAGACTAGCTAACTATGGCTACACCTTC.

The chain combines TRBV30 with TRBJ2-5; D not certain. Germline-derived CDR1 and CDR2 are GTSNPN and SVGIG (reference sequence). This CDR3 is built from 13 residues. The ends were cut back, 1 base at V and 6 bases at J, with 12 bases in the middle. CDR3 in amino acids: CAWSGSARKTQYF. CDR3 nucleotides: TGTGCCTGGAGTGGGTCTGCCAGGAAGACCCAGTACTTC.

This clone was observed once. The chain employs TRBV20-1 and TRBJ2-1; unclear D gene. Germline V gene data show CDR1 as DFQATT and CDR2 as SNEGSKA (reference sequence). V was clipped by 3 bases and J by 7 bases, with 10 bases between them. The CDR3 covers 12 residues. This chain's CDR3 is CSASVDGNEQFF. The CDR3 DNA is TGCAGTGCTAGTGTCGACGGGAATGAGCAGTTCTTC.

This chain connects TRBV3-1 (or the pseudogene TRBV3-2) to TRBJ1-2; D not resolved. The germline V gene encodes CDR1 LGHDT and CDR2 YNNKEL (reference sequence). The CDR3 is 13 amino acids. V was trimmed by 1 base and J by 4 bases, leaving 7 bases between them. In nucleotides, the CDR3 is TGTGCCAGCAGCCAAGCAGGCCCCTATGGCTACACCTTC. Translated: CASSQAGPYGYTF.

This chain connects TRBV5-1 to TRBJ2-1, with 16 bases identical to TRBD2. This CDR3 spans 18 amino acids. V dropped 3 bases and J dropped 9; count of bases not matched to a gene: 12. CDR1 is SGHRS, CDR2 YFSETQ, per germline. The CDR3 region is CASSSGTGTSGRGPEQFF. The CDR3 nucleotides read TGCGCCAGCAGCTCAGGAACCGGGACTAGCGGGAGGGGTCCTGAGCAGTTCTTC.

The V call is TRBV7-2, the J call TRBJ2-1; 8 nucleotides line up with TRBD2. Germline V gene data show CDR1 as SGHTA and CDR2 as FQGNSA. This CDR3 is 15 amino acids long. V shed 3 bases and J 1 base; nucleotides not matched to a gene: 2. The CDR3 here is CASSFSGASYNEQFF. CDR3 bases: TGTGCCAGCAGCTTTAGCGGGGCGTCCTACAATGAGCAGTTCTTC.

This chain connects TRBV14 to TRBJ1-2; 9 bases align to TRBD1. Losses at the gene ends were 9 bases for V and 7 bases for J; bases not matched to a gene: 12. Germline V gene data show CDR1 as SGHDN and CDR2 as FVKESK. The CDR3 covers 14 residues. CDR3 bases: TGTGCCAGTACGGGACAGGGAAGATCGAGTGGCTACACCTTC. It yields the protein CASTGQGRSSGYTF.

This rearrangement joins TRBV5-1 to TRBJ2-1; TRBD2 aligns across 8 bases. The CDR3 totals 15 residues. CDR1 is SGHRS and CDR2 is YFSETQ in the germline V gene. J lost 3 bases, V lost 1 base, and 3 bases had no gene match. CDR3 amino acids: CASSLTSGVYNEQFF. The CDR3 DNA follows: TGCGCCAGCAGCTTGACTAGCGGAGTCTACAATGAGCAGTTCTTC.